This entry features one TCR beta chain sequence. Its antigen is undetermined. The data stem from a study of cytomegalovirus exposure and HLA in healthy donors. Study-wide results and limits: One cluster of highly shared sequence variants probably arose as a sequencing artifact. In an earlier analysis, productive rearrangement rates for most beta V segments clustered near 87% or 30%. Analysis was carried out at a later point, and it linked a missense DCLRE1C variant to TCR beta V- and J-gene trimming. Accurate prediction of HLA-A and HLA-B alleles (for most subjects) was reportedly achieved from TCR beta sequences.

CDR3 length equals 12 residues. The V segment lost 3 bases and the J segment 14 bases; nucleotides outside the gene matches: 6. The V gene's germline CDR1 is SNHLY and CDR2 FYNNEI. Primers: 60 Vbeta forward and 13 Jbeta reverse. The protocol was immunoSEQ multiplex PCR, while the TCRdb copy is restricted to in-frame clones and leaves out a portion. In all, the sample yields some 160,000 clones. The chain employs TRBV2 and TRBJ2-1; 8 bases map to TRBD2. The receptor was isolated from a man aged 25-40 years in good health and CMV-seronegative. Sample: PBMCs. In DNA, the CDR3 is TGTGCCAGCAGTGAGGTAGCGGGATATGAGTTCTTC. This translates into CASSEVAGYEFF. The full variable domain, its missing parts supplied by reference TRBV2 and TRBJ2-1, is EPEVTQTPSHQVTQMGQEVILRCVPISNHLYFYWYRQILGQKVEFLVSFYNNEISEKSEIFDDQFSVERPDGSNFTLKIRSTKLEDSAMYFCASSEVAGYEFFGPGTRLTVL.